The source of this TCR beta chain is a study of OX40 agonist ivuxolimab in advanced cancers. Turning to the overall study: The costimulatory receptor OX40 (CD134) was targeted by ivuxolimab, a fully human IgG2 agonistic monoclonal antibody. Among the approximately 50 dose-escalation patients, around 19 had hepatocellular carcinoma, about 15 melanoma, 9 renal cell carcinoma and 9 head and neck cancer. Three dose-escalation patients achieved partial responses, one with hepatocellular carcinoma and two with cutaneous melanoma. In the dose-escalation cohort, 75% to 85% of patients were male, and the mean age was 60 years with a range of roughly 20 to 85. The paper reports the monotherapy dose-escalation portion (N = 52 patients) of the phase I ivuxolimab trial. Peripheral TCRbeta sequencing was intended to test whether TCR sequence diversity was altered and clonal T-cell expansion was caused by ivuxolimab. Patients were allowed to have had prior anti-PD-1, anti-PD-L1 or anti-CTLA-4 therapy, and 40% of the dose-escalation patients had been treated with checkpoint inhibitors. Intravenous ivuxolimab was administered to patients every 2 weeks at six dose levels: 0.01, 0.1, 0.3, 1.5, 3 and 10 mg/kg. Broader findings and caveats from the paper: In the 0.1-3.0 mg/kg groups, partial responders were among the patients with the lowest normalized peripheral clonal expansion, particularly in CD8+ T cells. On average, CD8+ T cells showed more expanded clones than CD4+ T cells after ivuxolimab. The antigen specificity of the clonally expanded peripheral T cells was not determined. Low levels of normalized T-cell clonal expansion were also seen in some patients who did not respond. At doses from 0.1 to 3.0 mg/kg, clonal expansion was seen in both CD4+ and CD8+ blood T cells between baseline and week 6.

This clone has just one count. This receptor's antigen is unknown. Nothing much larger sits one base from this clone, and base qualities are not available. Genomic DNA was isolated from the sorted cells so that the TCRbeta CDR3 region could be sequenced. The immunoSEQ Assay was used for sequencing of TCRbeta CDR3 regions. Imported from immuneACCESS, the table was reduced by TCRdb to in-frame sequences with V and J called. These copies leave out some clones; in studies compared against another copy, an unresolved V gene accounts for under half, and the cause of the remainder is not known. This sample lists 43,000 or so clones; approximately 91% were detected once. Together, the top ten hold roughly 1.1% of the sample. Patients with autoimmune disease history or receiving systemic immunosuppression were excluded from the trial. Peripheral blood for TCR sequencing was drawn from every dose cohort at baseline, at cycle 4 day 1 and at cycle 7 day 1. The samples were taken from a phase I, first-in-human, multicenter, open-label dose-escalation trial of ivuxolimab. The trial enrolled adults with locally advanced or metastatic head and neck squamous cell, hepatocellular, melanoma or renal cell carcinoma. Before TCR sequencing, CD4+ T cells and CD8+ T cells were sorted from peripheral blood as separate populations.

Via the germline V gene, CDR1 is MDHEN and CDR2 SYDVKM. Inclusive of the bounding cysteine and phenylalanine, the CDR3 is 14 residues long. Only the CDR3 part of the read is kept: 42 bases, read in frame from the first base. V is pruned by 6 bases and J by 7 bases, leaving 8 bases of the junction without a gene match. This chain joins TRBV28 to TRBJ2-3, with TRBD2 matching 9 junction bases. The starting material was CD4+ or CD8+ T cells sorted from blood, obtained in a trial of the OX40 agonist ivuxolimab. The receptor's source is an adult with an advanced solid tumor such as melanoma, head and neck, liver or kidney cancer. The CDR3 region reads CASRPISGRHTQYF. The DNA sequence follows: TGTGCCAGCAGACCGATTAGCGGGAGACATACGCAGTATTTT.